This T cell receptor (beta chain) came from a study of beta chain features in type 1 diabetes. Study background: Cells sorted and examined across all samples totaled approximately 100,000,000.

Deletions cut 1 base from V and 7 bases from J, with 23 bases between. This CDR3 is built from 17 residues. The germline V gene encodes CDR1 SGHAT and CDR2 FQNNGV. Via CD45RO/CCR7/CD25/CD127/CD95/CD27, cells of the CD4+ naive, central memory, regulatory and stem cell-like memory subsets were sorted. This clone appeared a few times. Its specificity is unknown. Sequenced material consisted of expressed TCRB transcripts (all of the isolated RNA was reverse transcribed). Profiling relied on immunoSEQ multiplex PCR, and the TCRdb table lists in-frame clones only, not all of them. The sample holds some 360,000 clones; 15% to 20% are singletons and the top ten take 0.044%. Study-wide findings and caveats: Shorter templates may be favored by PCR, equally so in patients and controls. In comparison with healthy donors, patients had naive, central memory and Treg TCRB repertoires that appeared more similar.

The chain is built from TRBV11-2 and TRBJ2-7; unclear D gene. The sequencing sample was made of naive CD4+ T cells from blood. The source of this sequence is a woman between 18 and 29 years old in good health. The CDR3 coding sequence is TGTGCCAGCAGCTTAGGTGGTTCTCGCATGGTGCTACGGGAGCAGTACTTC. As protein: CASSLGGSRMVLREQYF.